This TCR beta chain came from a study of cytomegalovirus exposure and HLA in healthy donors. Study context: Genotyping of roughly 400 donors showed that around 86% belonged to the Caucasian-associated ancestry cluster.

PCR was performed using 60 Vbeta and 13 Jbeta primers. Data came from immunoSEQ multiplex PCR; TCRdb stores just in-frame clones and leaves some out. Of about 120,000 clones detected, around four fifths appear once; the ten largest clones hold about 32%. CDR3 length: 15 residues. Germline CDR1 and CDR2: WNHNN and SYGVQD (reference sequence). V lost 7 bases to trimming and J lost 1 base, with 14 bases between them. Notes on this clone: The antigen is not known.

Notes on the study in general: In a later analysis, CMV-associated beta chains were mostly HLA-associated, it appeared. It was only CMV serostatus that was available as immune exposure information.

The rearrangement links TRBV10-1 to TRBJ1-5; tentatively, D is TRBD1 (6 bases). The sequenced sample was PBMCs. This sequence originates from a man in his 60s in good health and CMV-seropositive. CDR3 DNA: TGCGCCAGCACTTGGGTACAGGGAAGCAATCAGCCCCAGCATTTT. This gives the protein CASTWVQGSNQPQHF.